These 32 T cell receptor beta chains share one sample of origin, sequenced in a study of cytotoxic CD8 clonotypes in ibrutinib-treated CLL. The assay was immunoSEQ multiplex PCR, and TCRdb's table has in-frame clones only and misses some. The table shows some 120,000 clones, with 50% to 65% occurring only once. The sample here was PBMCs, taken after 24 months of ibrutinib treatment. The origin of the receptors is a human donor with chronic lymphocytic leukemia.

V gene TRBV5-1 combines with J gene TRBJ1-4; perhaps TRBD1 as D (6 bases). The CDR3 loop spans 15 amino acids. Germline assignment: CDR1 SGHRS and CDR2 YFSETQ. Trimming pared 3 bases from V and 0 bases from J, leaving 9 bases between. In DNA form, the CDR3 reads TGCGCCAGCAGCTACAACAGGGCAACTAATGAAAAACTGTTTTTT. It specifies CASSYNRATNEKLFF.

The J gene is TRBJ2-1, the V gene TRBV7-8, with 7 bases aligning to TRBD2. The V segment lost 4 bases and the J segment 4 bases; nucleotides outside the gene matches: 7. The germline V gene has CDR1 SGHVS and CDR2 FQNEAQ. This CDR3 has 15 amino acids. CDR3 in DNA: TGTGCCAGCAGCTCAGAGGCGGGGGAATACAATGAGCAGTTCTTC. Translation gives CASSSEAGEYNEQFF.

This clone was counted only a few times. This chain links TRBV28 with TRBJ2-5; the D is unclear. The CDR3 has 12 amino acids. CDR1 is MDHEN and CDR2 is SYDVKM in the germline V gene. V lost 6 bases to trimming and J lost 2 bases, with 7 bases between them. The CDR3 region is CASSPRQETQYF. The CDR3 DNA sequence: TGTGCCAGCAGCCCCAGACAAGAGACCCAGTACTTC.

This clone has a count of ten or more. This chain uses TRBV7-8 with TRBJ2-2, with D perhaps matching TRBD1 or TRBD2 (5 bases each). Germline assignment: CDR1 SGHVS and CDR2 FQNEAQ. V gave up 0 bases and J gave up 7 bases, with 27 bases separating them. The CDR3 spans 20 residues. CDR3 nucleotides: TGTGCCAGCAGCTTAGCGGCCGGGACCCCTCGATTCCGCGACATCGGGGAGCTGTTTTTT. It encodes CASSLAAGTPRFRDIGELFF.

The chain's CDR3 is CASTSMRYSEQYF. As DNA, the CDR3 is TGTGCCAGCACCTCAATGAGGTATTCTGAACAGTACTTC. The rearrangement joins TRBV7-9 to TRBJ2-7, with D unresolved. V was clipped by 7 bases and J by 10 bases, with 20 bases between them. The CDR3 loop spans 13 amino acids. The germline V gene encodes CDR1 SEHNR and CDR2 FQNEAQ (reference sequence).

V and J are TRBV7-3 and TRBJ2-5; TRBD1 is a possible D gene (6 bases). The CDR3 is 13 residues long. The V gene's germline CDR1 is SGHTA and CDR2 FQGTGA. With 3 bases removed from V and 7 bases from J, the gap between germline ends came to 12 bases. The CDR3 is CASSFRGLGTQYF. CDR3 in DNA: TGTGCCAGCAGCTTTAGGGGGTTGGGGACCCAGTACTTC.

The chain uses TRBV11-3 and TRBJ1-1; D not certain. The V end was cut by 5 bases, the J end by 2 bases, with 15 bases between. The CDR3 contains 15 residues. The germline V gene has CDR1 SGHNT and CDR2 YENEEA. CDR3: CASSPPFSANTEAFF. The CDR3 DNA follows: TGTGCCAGCAGCCCCCCCTTCAGTGCTAACACTGAAGCTTTCTTT.

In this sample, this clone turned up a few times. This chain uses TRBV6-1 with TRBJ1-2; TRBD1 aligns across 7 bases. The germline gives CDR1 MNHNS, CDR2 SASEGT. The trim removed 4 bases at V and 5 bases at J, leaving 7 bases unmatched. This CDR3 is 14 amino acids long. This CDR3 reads CASSGGGGAYGYTF. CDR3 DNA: TGTGCCAGCAGTGGGGGAGGGGGCGCATATGGCTACACCTTC.

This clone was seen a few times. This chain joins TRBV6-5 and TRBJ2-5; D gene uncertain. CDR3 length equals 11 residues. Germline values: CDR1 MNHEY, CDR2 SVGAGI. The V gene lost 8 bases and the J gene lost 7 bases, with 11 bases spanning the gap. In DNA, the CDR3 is TGTGCCAGCTGGAACGTGGGGACCCAGTACTTC. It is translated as CASWNVGTQYF.

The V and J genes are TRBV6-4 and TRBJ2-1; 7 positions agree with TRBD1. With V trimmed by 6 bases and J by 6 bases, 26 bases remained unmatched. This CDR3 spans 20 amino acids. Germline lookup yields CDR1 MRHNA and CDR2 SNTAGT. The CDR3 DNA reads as TGTGCCAGCAGCCCGAGGAAACAGGGGCTCCCAACGGGTCTCATCAATGAGCAGTTCTTC. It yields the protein CASSPRKQGLPTGLINEQFF.

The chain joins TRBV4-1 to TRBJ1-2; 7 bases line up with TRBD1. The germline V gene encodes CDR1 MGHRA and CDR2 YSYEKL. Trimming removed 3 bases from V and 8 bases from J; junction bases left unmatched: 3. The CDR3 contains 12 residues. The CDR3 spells CASSQTGRGYTF. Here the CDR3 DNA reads TGCGCCAGCAGCCAGACAGGGAGGGGCTACACCTTC.

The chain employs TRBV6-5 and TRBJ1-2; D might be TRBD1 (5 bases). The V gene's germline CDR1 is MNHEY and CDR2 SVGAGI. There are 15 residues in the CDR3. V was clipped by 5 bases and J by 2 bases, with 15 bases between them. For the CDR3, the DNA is TGTGCCAGCAGTGCCCCCCGTCGGGGCAACTATGGCTACACCTTC. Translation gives CASSAPRRGNYGYTF.

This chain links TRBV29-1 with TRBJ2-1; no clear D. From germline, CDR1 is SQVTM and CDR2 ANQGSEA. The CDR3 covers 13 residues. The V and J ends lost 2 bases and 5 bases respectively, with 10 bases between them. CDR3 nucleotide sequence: TGCAGCGTTGAAAGGGATATCGACAATGAGCAGTTCTTC. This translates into CSVERDIDNEQFF.

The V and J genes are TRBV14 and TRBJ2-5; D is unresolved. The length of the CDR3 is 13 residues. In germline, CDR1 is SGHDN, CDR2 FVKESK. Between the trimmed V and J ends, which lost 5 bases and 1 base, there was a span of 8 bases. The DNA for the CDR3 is TGTGCCAGCAGCGGGAACCTCCAAGAGACCCAGTACTTC. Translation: CASSGNLQETQYF.

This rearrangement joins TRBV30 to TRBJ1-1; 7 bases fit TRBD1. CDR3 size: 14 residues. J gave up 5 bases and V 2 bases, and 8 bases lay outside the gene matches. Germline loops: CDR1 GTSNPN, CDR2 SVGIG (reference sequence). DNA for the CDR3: TGTGCCTGGAGTCTGTTCACAGGGGCGACTGAAGCTTTCTTT. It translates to CAWSLFTGATEAFF.

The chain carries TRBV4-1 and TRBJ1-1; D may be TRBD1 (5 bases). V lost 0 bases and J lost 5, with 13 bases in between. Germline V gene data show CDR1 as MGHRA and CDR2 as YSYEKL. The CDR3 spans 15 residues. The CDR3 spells CASSQDTPGGTEAFF. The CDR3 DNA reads TGCGCCAGCAGCCAAGATACCCCGGGGGGGACTGAAGCTTTCTTT.

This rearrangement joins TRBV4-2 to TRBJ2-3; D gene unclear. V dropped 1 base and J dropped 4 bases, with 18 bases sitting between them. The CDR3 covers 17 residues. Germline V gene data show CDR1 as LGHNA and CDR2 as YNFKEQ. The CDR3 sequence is CASSQGPGKEFSDTQYF. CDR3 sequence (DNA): TGTGCCAGCAGCCAAGGGCCTGGAAAGGAGTTTTCAGATACGCAGTATTTT.

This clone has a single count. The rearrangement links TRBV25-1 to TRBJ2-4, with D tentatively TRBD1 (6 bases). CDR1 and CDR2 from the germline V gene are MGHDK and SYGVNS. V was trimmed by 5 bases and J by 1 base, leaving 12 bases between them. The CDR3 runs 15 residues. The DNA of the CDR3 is TGTGCCAGCAGTCAGCCCCAGGGGGCCAAAAACATTCAGTACTTC. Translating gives CASSQPQGAKNIQYF.

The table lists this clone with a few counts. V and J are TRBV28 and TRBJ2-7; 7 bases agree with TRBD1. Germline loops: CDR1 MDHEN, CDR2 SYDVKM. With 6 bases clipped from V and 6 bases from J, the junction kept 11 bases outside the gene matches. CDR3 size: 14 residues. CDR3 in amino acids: CASRSPRGSREQYF. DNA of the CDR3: TGTGCCAGCAGATCTCCCAGGGGGAGTCGCGAGCAGTACTTC.

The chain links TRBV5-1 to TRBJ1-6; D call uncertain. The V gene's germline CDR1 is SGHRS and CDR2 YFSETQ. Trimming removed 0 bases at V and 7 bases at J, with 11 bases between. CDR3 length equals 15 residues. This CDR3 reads CASSLEPVGNSPLHF. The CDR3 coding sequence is TGCGCCAGCAGCTTGGAGCCGGTTGGGAATTCACCCCTCCACTTT.

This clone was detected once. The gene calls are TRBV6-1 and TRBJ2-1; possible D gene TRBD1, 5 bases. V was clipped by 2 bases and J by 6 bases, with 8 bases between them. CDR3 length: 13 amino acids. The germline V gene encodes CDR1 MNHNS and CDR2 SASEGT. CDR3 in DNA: TGTGCCAGCAGTGAATTCCAGGGCAATGAGCAGTTCTTC. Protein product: CASSEFQGNEQFF.

The CDR3 is CASSWNREGQYF. The CDR3 region has the DNA TGTGCCAGCAGCTGGAACAGGGAGGGGCAGTACTTC. This sequence joins TRBV5-6 and TRBJ2-7; the D gene is possibly TRBD2 (7 bases). This CDR3 has 12 residues. V was cut by 3 bases and J by 9 bases, with 13 bases left in between. CDR1 is SGHDT, CDR2 YYEEEE, per germline.

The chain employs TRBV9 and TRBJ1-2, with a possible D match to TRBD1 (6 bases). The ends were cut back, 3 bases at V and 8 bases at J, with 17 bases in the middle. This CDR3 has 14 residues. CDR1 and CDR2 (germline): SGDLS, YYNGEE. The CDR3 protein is CASSARQDPMGYTF. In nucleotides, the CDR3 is TGTGCCAGCAGCGCACGACAGGACCCTATGGGCTACACCTTC.

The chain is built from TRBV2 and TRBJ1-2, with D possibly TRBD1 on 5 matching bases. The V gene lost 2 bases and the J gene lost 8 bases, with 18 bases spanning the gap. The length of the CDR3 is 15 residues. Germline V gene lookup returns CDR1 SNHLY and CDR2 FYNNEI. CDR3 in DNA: TGTGCCAGCAGTGAAATGGTTGGAGGGGTTGGGGGCTACACCTTC. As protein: CASSEMVGGVGGYTF.

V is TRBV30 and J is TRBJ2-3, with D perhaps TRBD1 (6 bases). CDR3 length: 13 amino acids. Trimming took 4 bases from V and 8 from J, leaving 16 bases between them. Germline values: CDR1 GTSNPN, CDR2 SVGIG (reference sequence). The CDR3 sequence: CAWMAGDHITQYF. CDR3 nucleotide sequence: TGTGCCTGGATGGCAGGGGACCATATTACGCAGTATTTT.

Here the CDR3 reads CASIKHQGEQPQHF. The CDR3, as DNA: TGTGCCAGCATCAAACACCAGGGGGAGCAGCCCCAGCATTTT. The V gene is TRBV9, the J gene TRBJ1-5, with TRBD1 identical over 7 bases. Germline V CDR1 and CDR2: SGDLS, YYNGEE. V lost 6 bases and J lost 7; bases outside the gene matches: 10. The CDR3 consists of 14 residues.

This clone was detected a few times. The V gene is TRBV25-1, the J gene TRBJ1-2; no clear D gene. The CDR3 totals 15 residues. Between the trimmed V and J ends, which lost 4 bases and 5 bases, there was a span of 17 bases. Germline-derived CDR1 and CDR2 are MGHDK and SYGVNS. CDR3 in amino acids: CASSALTAMGYGYTF. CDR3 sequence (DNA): TGTGCCAGCAGTGCGCTGACGGCTATGGGGTATGGCTACACCTTC.

The CDR3: CASSQVGPETGLNVLTF. The CDR3 DNA reads as TGCGCCAGCAGCCAAGTTGGCCCCGAGACAGGGCTTAACGTCCTGACTTTC. The chain joins TRBV4-1 to TRBJ2-6; the match to TRBD1 covers 7 bases. Germline V gives CDR1 MGHRA, CDR2 YSYEKL. The junction had 13 bases not matched to a gene; V was cut back by 1 base and J by 10 bases. This CDR3 comprises 17 residues.

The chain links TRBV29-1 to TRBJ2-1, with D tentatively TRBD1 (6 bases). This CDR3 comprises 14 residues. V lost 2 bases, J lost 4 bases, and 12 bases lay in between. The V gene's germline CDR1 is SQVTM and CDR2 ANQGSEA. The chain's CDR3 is CSVETGSGYNEQFF. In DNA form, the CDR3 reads TGCAGCGTTGAAACAGGGTCCGGGTACAATGAGCAGTTCTTC.

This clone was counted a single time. CDR3 in amino acids: CASSLSPLYGYTF. In DNA form, the CDR3 reads TGTGCCAGCAGCTTATCACCTCTGTATGGCTACACCTTC. V usage is TRBV11-3 and J usage is TRBJ1-2; the D is unclear. The V gene lost 2 bases and the J gene lost 5 bases, with 9 bases spanning the gap. The CDR3 has 13 amino acids. The germline gives CDR1 SGHNT, CDR2 YENEEA.

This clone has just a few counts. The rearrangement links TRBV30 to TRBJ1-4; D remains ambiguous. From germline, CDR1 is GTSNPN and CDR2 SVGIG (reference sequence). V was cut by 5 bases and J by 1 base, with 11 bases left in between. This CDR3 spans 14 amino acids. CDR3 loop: CAWGPGVTNEKLFF. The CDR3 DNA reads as TGTGCCTGGGGGCCCGGGGTAACTAATGAAAAACTGTTTTTT.

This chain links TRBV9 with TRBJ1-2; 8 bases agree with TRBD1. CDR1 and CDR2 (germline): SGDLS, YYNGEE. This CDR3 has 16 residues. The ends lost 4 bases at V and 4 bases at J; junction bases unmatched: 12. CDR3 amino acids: CASSPGGTGEAYGYTF. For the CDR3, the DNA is TGTGCCAGCAGCCCTGGGGGGACAGGTGAAGCCTATGGCTACACCTTC.